Below are 28 T cell receptor beta chains sequenced from a single sample in a study of early T cells in non-severe SARS-CoV-2 infection. Via MiXCR, TCRdb re-called the 5' RACE reads, giving one row per CDR3 protein. The sample lists 60,000 or so distinct CDR3 sequences; roughly an eighth were seen once. The sample was whole blood. Receptors were obtained from an adult who was a healthcare worker with PCR-confirmed SARS-CoV-2 infection or an uninfected control (not recorded which).

The table lists this clonotype with many counts. The CDR3 DNA follows: TGTGCCAGCAGCCAGAGCACAGATACGCAGTATTTT. Residues: CASSQSTDTQYF. The chain links TRBV3-1 to TRBJ2-3, with unresolved D. The CDR3 loop spans 12 amino acids. The V gene's germline CDR1 is LGHDT and CDR2 YNNKEL (reference sequence). The V end lost 3 bases, the J end lost 0 bases, and 1 base lay between the germline ends.

This clonotype was detected ten times or more. The V and J genes are TRBV6-6 and TRBJ2-1, with D possibly matching TRBD1 (5 bases). Germline CDR1 reads MNHNY; CDR2 reads SVGAGI (reference sequence). The CDR3 runs to 14 residues. V lost 2 bases to trimming and J lost 6 bases, with 11 bases between them. The CDR3 nucleotides are TGTGCCAGCAGTTACGTTCAGGGTAGCAATGAGCAGTTCTTC. Translated: CASSYVQGSNEQFF.

This clonotype showed up many times. The CDR3: CASSQEAGGPSTDTQYF. The CDR3 DNA is TGTGCCAGCAGCCAAGAAGCGGGAGGGCCGAGCACAGATACGCAGTATTTT. The V gene is TRBV3-1, the J gene TRBJ2-3; 10 bases agree with TRBD2. The junction had 3 bases not matched to a gene; V was cut back by 0 bases and J by 0 bases. CDR1 and CDR2 (germline): LGHDT, YNNKEL (reference sequence). This CDR3 has 17 amino acids.

The gene calls are TRBV5-1 and TRBJ2-7; 11 bases fit TRBD2. This CDR3 has 18 amino acids. Per the germline V gene, CDR1 is SGHRS and CDR2 is YFSETQ. J lost 6 bases, V lost 7 bases, and 21 bases had no gene match. CDR3 region: CASRIGNSLAGAASEQYF. The CDR3 nucleotides read TGCGCCAGCCGCATTGGAAATTCACTAGCGGGGGCCGCCTCCGAGCAGTACTTC.

This clonotype was picked up many times. The chain has TRBV19 and TRBJ2-5; no firm D call. Trimming stripped 5 bases from V and 1 base from J, with 11 bases between. The CDR3 covers 14 residues. Looked up from germline, CDR1 is LNHDA and CDR2 is SQIVND (reference sequence). CDR3 sequence reads: CASSPPYGQETQYF. In DNA, the CDR3 is TGTGCCAGTAGTCCCCCCTATGGCCAAGAGACCCAGTACTTC.

J is TRBJ1-3 and V is TRBV9; no clear D. V lost 6 bases and J lost 0, with 16 bases in between. Germline CDR1 is SGDLS and CDR2 is YYNGEE. This CDR3 contains 16 residues. CDR3 amino acids: CASTSHGEISGNTIYF. The CDR3 coding sequence is TGTGCCAGCACCTCCCACGGGGAGATCTCTGGAAACACCATATATTTT. The full variable domain, its missing parts supplied by reference TRBV9 and TRBJ1-3, is DSGVTQTPKHLITATGQRVTLRCSPRSGDLSVYWYQQSLDQGLQFLIQYYNGEERAKGNILERFSAQQFPDLHSELNLSSLELGDSALYFCASTSHGEISGNTIYFGEGSWLTVV.

This clonotype has ten or more counts. V gene TRBV2 combines with J gene TRBJ2-3; 8 bases map to TRBD1. CDR1 is SNHLY, CDR2 FYNNEI, per germline. This CDR3 comprises 15 residues. V lost 6 bases, J lost 10 bases, and 15 bases stayed unmatched. The CDR3 loop reads CASRRDRPSTYAQYF. For the CDR3, the DNA is TGTGCCAGCAGGAGGGACAGGCCTTCCACTTACGCGCAGTATTTT.

Many counts were recorded for this clonotype. The rearrangement links TRBV5-4 to TRBJ1-1; TRBD1 matches at 9 bases. Trimming at V came to 4 bases and at J to 3 bases, leaving 10 bases not matched to a gene. The CDR3 covers 16 residues. Per the germline V gene, CDR1 is SGHNT and CDR2 is YYREEE (reference sequence). CDR3 bases: TGTGCCAGCAGCCAGAACCCGGGACAGGGAGACACTGAAGCTTTCTTT. This gives the protein CASSQNPGQGDTEAFF.

Remarks on this clonotype: A read error may be the cause here, since a much bigger clone is one base away. The chain links TRBV29-1 to TRBJ2-1; TRBD2 agrees at 11 bases. The CDR3 is 12 residues long. The ends lost 7 bases at V and 9 bases at J; junction bases unmatched: 5. Per the germline V gene, CDR1 is SQVTM and CDR2 is ANQGSEA. The CDR3 DNA sequence: TGCAGCGCTCATACTAGCGGGAGTGAGCAGTTCTTC. Translating it yields CSAHTSGSEQFF.

This clonotype occurred many times. This chain uses TRBV20-1 with TRBJ2-7; 7 nucleotides agree with TRBD2. Losses at the gene ends were 2 bases for V and 6 bases for J; bases not matched to a gene: 7. Germline CDR1 and CDR2: DFQATT and SNEGSKA (reference sequence). CDR3 length equals 13 residues. CDR3 protein: CSARRAGVVEQYF. CDR3 DNA sequence: TGCAGTGCTAGAAGGGCGGGAGTGGTCGAGCAGTACTTC.

This clonotype has only a few counts. The rearrangement uses TRBV29-1 and TRBJ1-1; 7 bases map to TRBD1. CDR3 length equals 13 residues. V lost 6 bases and J lost 1; bases outside the gene matches: 5. From germline, CDR1 is SQVTM and CDR2 ANQGSEA. The CDR3 bases are TGCAGCGTGGGGGACAGCCCGAACACTGAAGCTTTCTTT. Its protein product is CSVGDSPNTEAFF. Variable domain in full (rest from reference TRBV29-1 and TRBJ1-1): SAVISQKPSRDICQRGTSLTIQCQVDSQVTMMFWYRQQPGQSLTLIATANQGSEATYESGFVIDKFPISRPNLTFSTLTVSNMSPEDSSIYLCSVGDSPNTEAFFGQGTRLTVV.

The table lists this clonotype with a few counts. V and J are TRBV30 and TRBJ2-7; D is uncertain. Germline loops: CDR1 GTSNPN, CDR2 SVGIG (reference sequence). The CDR3 totals 12 residues. Trimming cost V 2 bases and J 0 bases, with 5 bases left between them. The CDR3 is CAWSQDSYEQYF. CDR3 DNA: TGTGCCTGGAGTCAGGACTCCTACGAGCAGTACTTC. Supplemented by reference TRBV30 and TRBJ2-7, the full variable domain reads SQTIHQWPATLVQPVGSPLSLECTVEGTSNPNLYWYRQAAGRGLQLLFYSVGIGQISSEVPQNLSASRPQDRQFILSSKKLLLSDSGFYLCAWSQDSYEQYFGPGTRLTVT.

This clonotype turned up a few times. The chain joins TRBV20-1 to TRBJ2-7; possible D gene TRBD1, 6 bases. The length of the CDR3 is 13 residues. Trimming took off 2 bases at V and 7 bases at J, with 15 bases between the two ends. Germline assignment: CDR1 DFQATT and CDR2 SNEGSKA (reference sequence). The CDR3 reads CSARPQGLGEQYF. The CDR3 bases are TGCAGTGCTAGACCCCAGGGGCTCGGGGAGCAGTACTTC.

This clonotype has at least ten counts. CDR3 protein: CASSFQQGREYEQFF. Here the CDR3 DNA reads TGCGCCAGCAGCTTCCAACAGGGGCGGGAGTATGAGCAGTTCTTC. This sequence joins TRBV5-1 and TRBJ2-1; D may match TRBD1 or TRBD2 (7 bases each). Germline V gene sequence: CDR1 SGHRS, CDR2 YFSETQ. CDR3 size: 15 residues. V shed 2 bases and J shed 8 bases, with 17 bases lying between them.

This clonotype was seen many times. The chain couples TRBV20-1 to TRBJ2-5; D possibly corresponds to TRBD2 (5 bases). This CDR3 spans 15 amino acids. CDR1 is DFQATT, CDR2 SNEGSKA, per germline (reference sequence). Trimming left V 1 base short and J 4 bases short, with 16 bases between. DNA of the CDR3: TGCAGTGCTAGAGTATCTTCGGGGTTGGGAGAGACCCAGTACTTC. Its translation is CSARVSSGLGETQYF.

This clonotype was seen at least ten times. The chain is built from TRBV7-6 and TRBJ2-1, with D perhaps TRBD1 (6 bases). CDR1 SGHVS and CDR2 FNYEAQ come from the germline V gene. Trimming took off 1 base at V and 2 bases at J, with 15 bases between the two ends. This CDR3 has 17 amino acids. The CDR3 reads CASSLVHRAPTYNEQFF. In DNA, the CDR3 is TGTGCCAGCAGCTTAGTCCACAGGGCCCCTACCTACAATGAGCAGTTCTTC.

The sample holds many counts of this clonotype. The J gene is TRBJ2-1, the V gene TRBV21-1. TRBV21-1 is noted as a pseudogene. The CDR3 runs to 14 residues. The CDR3 here is CASSYFFSDNEQFF. DNA for the CDR3: TGTGCCAGCAGCTACTTTTTTTCAGACAATGAGCAGTTCTTC.

This clonotype was seen a single time. The V and J genes are TRBV24-1 and TRBJ2-1; a possible D gene is TRBD1 (5 bases). V lost 5 bases, J lost 5 bases, and 12 bases lay in between. Per germline, CDR1 KGHDR and CDR2 SFDVKD. CDR3 length equals 14 residues. The CDR3 coding sequence is TGTGCCACCAGTGTAGCAGGGTTAAACAATGAGCAGTTCTTC. It yields the protein CATSVAGLNNEQFF.

This clonotype came up a few times. One junction end does not reproduce the germline sequence, and a read error may be involved. V usage is TRBV29-1 and J usage is TRBJ2-7, with D possibly TRBD1 on 5 matching bases. This CDR3 region has 14 residues. Germline CDR1 SQVTM, CDR2 ANQGSEA. The CDR3 loop reads CSVEVRRTSYEQYF. The CDR3 DNA sequence: TGCAGCGTCGAAGTGAGGCGGACATCCTACGAGCAGTACTTC.

This clonotype was detected only a few times. The chain recombines TRBV7-3 with TRBJ1-5, with D perhaps TRBD1 (6 bases). This CDR3 spans 13 amino acids. The V end lost 7 bases, the J end lost 4 bases, and 11 bases lay between the germline ends. Germline CDR1 and CDR2: SGHTA and FQGTGA. The CDR3 sequence is CASKRGVNQPQHF. The DNA for the CDR3 is TGTGCCAGCAAAAGGGGGGTTAATCAGCCCCAGCATTTT.

The chain carries TRBV28 and TRBJ2-6, with a weak D call TRBD1 (6 bases). The V end lost 6 bases, the J end lost 2 bases, and 11 bases lay between the germline ends. CDR1 is MDHEN and CDR2 is SYDVKM in the germline V gene. The CDR3 length is 15 residues. The CDR3, as DNA: TGTGCCAGCAGGAGGACAGTGCCTGGGGCCAACGTCCTGACTTTC. As protein: CASRRTVPGANVLTF.

The chain uses TRBV20-1 and TRBJ1-1; TRBD1 might be the D (6 bases). The CDR3 spans 13 residues. Germline lookup yields CDR1 DFQATT and CDR2 SNEGSKA (reference sequence). Trimming shortened V by 3 bases and J by 4 bases, and 12 bases separated the two germline ends. The CDR3 DNA reads as TGCAGTGCTAGTCGCACAGGGAGCACTGAAGCTTTCTTT. Its translation is CSASRTGSTEAFF.

This clonotype was counted ten times or more. The gene calls are TRBV20-1 and TRBJ2-7; no reliable D call. In germline, CDR1 is DFQATT, CDR2 SNEGSKA (reference sequence). Trimming took off 5 bases at V and 6 bases at J, with 8 bases between the two ends. CDR3 length: 10 residues. In DNA, the CDR3 is TGCAGTGCTGAAGGAGCCGAGCAGTACTTC. The encoded protein is CSAEGAEQYF.

Many counts were recorded for this clonotype. The chain is built from TRBV6-5 and TRBJ1-2, with D uncertain. Germline V gives CDR1 MNHEY, CDR2 SVGAGI. The CDR3 is 14 residues long. V lost 2 bases and J 5 bases, leaving 12 bases between the germline ends. CDR3 nucleotide sequence: TGTGCCAGCAGTTACCGTTCAGAAGGGTATGGCTACACCTTC. Its translation is CASSYRSEGYGYTF.

This clonotype has just a few counts. The genes are TRBV28 and TRBJ2-1, with TRBD2 matching over 8 bases. The germline V gene has CDR1 MDHEN and CDR2 SYDVKM. The CDR3 spans 17 residues. With 4 bases clipped from V and 0 bases from J, the junction kept 8 bases outside the gene matches. CDR3 nucleotide sequence: TGTGCCAGCAGTTCATATACCGGGACTAGCTCCTACAATGAGCAGTTCTTC. Protein product: CASSSYTGTSSYNEQFF.

This clonotype was observed a few times. The chain joins TRBV7-9 to TRBJ2-5; no reliable D call. The CDR3 has 15 residues. Germline CDR1 and CDR2: SEHNR and FQNEAQ (reference sequence). V lost 1 base and J lost 5, with 14 bases in between. CDR3 nucleotide sequence: TGTGCCAGCAGCTTAGTGGGCTCTGTAGGGGAGACCCAGTACTTC. Its translation: CASSLVGSVGETQYF.

This clonotype was recorded at least ten times. The rearrangement joins TRBV11-3 to TRBJ2-5; 8 bases fit TRBD2. Germline CDR1 is SGHNT and CDR2 is YENEEA. The junction had 12 bases not matched to a gene; V was cut back by 4 bases and J by 5 bases. This CDR3 region has 16 residues. CDR3 residues: CASSSRLAGYRETQYF. The CDR3 DNA follows: TGTGCCAGCAGCTCCCGGTTAGCGGGATACCGGGAGACCCAGTACTTC.

The sample holds a few counts of this clonotype. The chain links TRBV29-1 to TRBJ2-6; no firm D call. V lost 3 bases and J 4 bases, leaving 4 bases between the germline ends. CDR3 size: 12 residues. Germline V gene sequence: CDR1 SQVTM, CDR2 ANQGSEA. This CDR3 reads CSVDTGANVLTF. The CDR3 region has the DNA TGCAGCGTTGATACCGGGGCCAACGTCCTGACTTTC.